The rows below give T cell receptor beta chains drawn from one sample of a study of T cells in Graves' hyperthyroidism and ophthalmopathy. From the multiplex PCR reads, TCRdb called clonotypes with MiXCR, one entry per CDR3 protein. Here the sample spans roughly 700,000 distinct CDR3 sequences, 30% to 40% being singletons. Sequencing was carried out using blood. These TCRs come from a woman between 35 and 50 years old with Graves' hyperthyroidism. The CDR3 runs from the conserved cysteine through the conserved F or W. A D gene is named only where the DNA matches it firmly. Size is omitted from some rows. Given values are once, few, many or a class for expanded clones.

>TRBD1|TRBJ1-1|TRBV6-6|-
CASSEQGWTEAFF
TGTGCCAGCAGTGAACAGGGGTGGACTGAAGCTTTCTTT
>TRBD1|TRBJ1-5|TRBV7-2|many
CASSVVQGARQPQHF
TGTGCCAGCAGCGTGGTACAGGGGGCAAGACAGCCCCAGCATTTT
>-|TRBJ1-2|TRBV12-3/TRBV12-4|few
CASSNRDFGYTF
TGTGCCAGCAGTAATCGGGATTTCGGCTACACCTTC
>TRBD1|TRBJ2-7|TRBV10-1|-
CASSGQGQASSYEQYF
TGTGCCAGCAGTGGACAGGGACAGGCAAGCTCCTACGAGCAGTACTTC
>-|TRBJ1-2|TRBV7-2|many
CASSSLNYGYTF
TGTGCCAGCAGCTCCCTCAACTATGGCTACACCTTC
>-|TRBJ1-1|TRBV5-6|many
CASSLGLDGAFF
TGTGCCAGCAGCTTGGGTTTAGATGGAGCTTTCTTT
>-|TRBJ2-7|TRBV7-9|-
CASSLPRGQQYF
TGTGCCAGCAGCTTACCCAGGGGCCAGCAGTACTTC
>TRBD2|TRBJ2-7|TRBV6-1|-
CASSRISGANSYEQYF
TGTGCCAGCAGTAGAATAAGCGGGGCCAATTCCTACGAGCAGTACTTC
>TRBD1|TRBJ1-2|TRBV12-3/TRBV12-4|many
CASSRGRQDYGYTF
TGTGCCAGCAGTAGGGGGCGTCAGGACTATGGCTACACCTTC
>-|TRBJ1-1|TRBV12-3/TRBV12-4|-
CASSLGGPMNTEAFF
TGTGCCAGCAGTTTAGGAGGGCCCATGAACACTGAAGCTTTCTTT
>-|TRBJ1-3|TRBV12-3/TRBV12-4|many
CASSSATATIYF
TGTGCCAGCAGTTCGGCCACGGCCACCATATATTTT
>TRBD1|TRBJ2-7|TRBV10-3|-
CAIRDRAYEQYF
TGTGCCATCCGGGACAGGGCCTACGAGCAGTACTTC
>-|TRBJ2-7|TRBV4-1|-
CASSLNPRYEQYF
TGCGCCAGCAGCCTTAATCCACGATACGAGCAGTACTTC
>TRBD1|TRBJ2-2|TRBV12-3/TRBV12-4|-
CASSSETGQGSGTNTGELFF
TGTGCCAGCAGTTCAGAAACCGGACAGGGATCGGGGACTAACACCGGGGAGCTGTTTTTT
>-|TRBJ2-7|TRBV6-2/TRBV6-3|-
CASNPGRTTRQYF
TGTGCCAGCAACCCGGGACGGACTACGAGGCAGTACTTC
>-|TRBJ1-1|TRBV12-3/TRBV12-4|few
CASSLALGTEAFF
TGTGCCAGCAGTTTAGCGCTAGGGACTGAAGCTTTCTTT
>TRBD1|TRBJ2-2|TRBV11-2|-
CASSLITGADTGELFF
TGTGCCAGCAGCTTAATAACAGGGGCGGACACCGGGGAGCTGTTTTTT
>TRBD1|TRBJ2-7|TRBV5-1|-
CASSYSVAGTGLREQYF
TGCGCCAGCAGCTACTCAGTAGCCGGGACAGGGCTTCGAGAGCAGTACTTC
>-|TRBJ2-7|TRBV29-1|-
CSVAGVDEQYF
TGCAGCGTTGCGGGTGTCGACGAGCAGTACTTC
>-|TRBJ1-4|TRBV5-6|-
CASSRQVNEKLFF
TGTGCCAGCAGCCGACAGGTTAATGAAAAACTGTTTTTT
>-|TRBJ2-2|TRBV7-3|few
CASSLTSTPWDNNTGELFF
TGTGCCAGCAGCTTAACCTCAACCCCCTGGGACAACAACACCGGGGAGCTGTTTTTT
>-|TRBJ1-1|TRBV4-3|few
CASSQERGPNTEAFF
TGCGCCAGCAGCCAGGAACGGGGCCCGAACACTGAAGCTTTCTTT
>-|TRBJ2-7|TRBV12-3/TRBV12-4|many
CASSFGSRSYEQYF
TGTGCCAGCAGTTTCGGCAGCCGCTCCTACGAGCAGTACTTC
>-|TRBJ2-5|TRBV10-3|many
CAISGDQETQYF
TGTGCCATCAGTGGAGATCAAGAGACCCAGTACTTC
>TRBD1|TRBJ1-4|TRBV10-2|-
CASSEWAGGRDAEKLFF
TGCGCCAGCAGTGAGTGGGCAGGGGGCCGAGATGCCGAAAAACTGTTTTTT
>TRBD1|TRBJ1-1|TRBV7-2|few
CASSQDRDRNTEAFF
TGCGCCAGCAGCCAAGATCGGGACAGAAACACTGAAGCTTTCTTT
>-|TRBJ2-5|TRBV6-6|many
CASSYSRDLQETQYF
TGTGCCAGCAGCTACTCGAGGGACCTCCAAGAGACCCAGTACTTC
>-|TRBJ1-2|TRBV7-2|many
CASSTEAAGSYGYTF
TGTGCCAGCAGCACCGAAGCCGCAGGGTCATATGGCTACACCTTC
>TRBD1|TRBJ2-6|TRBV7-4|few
CASTYLDRGPGANVLTF
TGTGCCAGCACTTATCTCGACAGGGGGCCCGGGGCCAACGTCCTGACTTTC